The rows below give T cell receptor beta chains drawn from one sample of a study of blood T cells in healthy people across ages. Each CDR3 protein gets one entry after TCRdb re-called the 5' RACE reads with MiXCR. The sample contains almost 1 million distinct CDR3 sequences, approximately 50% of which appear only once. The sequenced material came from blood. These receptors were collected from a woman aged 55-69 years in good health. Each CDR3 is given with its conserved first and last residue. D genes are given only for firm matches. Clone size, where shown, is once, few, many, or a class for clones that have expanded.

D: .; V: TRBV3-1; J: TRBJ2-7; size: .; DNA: TGTGCCAGCAGCCCGGGATCGATCTACGAGCAGTACTTC; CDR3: CASSPGSIYEQYF
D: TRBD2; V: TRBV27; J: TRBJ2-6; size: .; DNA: TGTGCCAGCAGCGGCGGGAGTCTCTCTGGGGCCAACGTCCTGACTTTC; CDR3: CASSGGSLSGANVLTF
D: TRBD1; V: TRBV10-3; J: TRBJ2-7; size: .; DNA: TGTGCCATCAGTGAGTCCGGGACAGATCGATACGAGCAGTACTTC; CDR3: CAISESGTDRYEQYF
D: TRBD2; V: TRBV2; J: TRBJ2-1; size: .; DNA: TGTGCCAGCAGTGGGGCGCGCAGACTAGCGGGAGGGAGCTCCTACAATGAGCAGTTCTTC; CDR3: CASSGARRLAGGSSYNEQFF
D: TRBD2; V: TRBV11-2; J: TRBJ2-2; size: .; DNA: TGTGCCAGCAGCTTACGGCGATGGACTAGCGGGAGGCCTAGCAACGCCGGGGAGCTGTTTTTT; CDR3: CASSLRRWTSGRPSNAGELFF
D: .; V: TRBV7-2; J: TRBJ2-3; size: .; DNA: TGTGCCAGCAGCCCGGACCGGATAAGCACAGATACGCAGTATTTT; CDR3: CASSPDRISTDTQYF
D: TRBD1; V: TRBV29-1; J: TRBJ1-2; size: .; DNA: TGCAGCGTCAAGGGACAGGGTCATAGCTACACCTTC; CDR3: CSVKGQGHSYTF
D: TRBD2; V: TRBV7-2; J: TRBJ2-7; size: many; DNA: TGTGCCAGCAGCCGTAGCGGGATGAACTCCTACGAGCAGTACTTC; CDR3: CASSRSGMNSYEQYF
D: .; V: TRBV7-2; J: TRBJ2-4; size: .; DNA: TGTGCCAGCAGCTTAGGTTCGGGCAGCAACATTCAGTACTTC; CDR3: CASSLGSGSNIQYF
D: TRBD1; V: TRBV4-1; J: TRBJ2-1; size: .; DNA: TGCGCCAGCAGCCAGTTCGGCGGGACAGGGGAGTCGATGGGTTACAATGAGCAGTTCTTC; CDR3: CASSQFGGTGESMGYNEQFF
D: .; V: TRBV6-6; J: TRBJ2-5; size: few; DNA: TGTGCCAGCAGTTCCCCCCTTTTTTTCGGGGCAGAGACCCAGTACTTC; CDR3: CASSSPLFFGAETQYF
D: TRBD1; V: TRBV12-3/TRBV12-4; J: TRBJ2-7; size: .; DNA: TGTGCCAGCAGTTTACACAGGGGGGCGGTCCACGAGCAGTACTTC; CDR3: CASSLHRGAVHEQYF
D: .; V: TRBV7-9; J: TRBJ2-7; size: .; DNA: TGTGCCAGCAGCTTACCCAGTTCGCGGAGCCCCTACGAGCAGTACTTC; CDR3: CASSLPSSRSPYEQYF
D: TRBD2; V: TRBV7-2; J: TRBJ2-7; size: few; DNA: TGTGCCAGCAGCGCCACTAGCGGGCTCTTCTACGAGCAGTACTTC; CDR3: CASSATSGLFYEQYF
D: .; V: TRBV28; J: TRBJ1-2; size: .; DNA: TGTGCCAGCAGTGGCACAAAACCCCCCTATGGCTACACCTTC; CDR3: CASSGTKPPYGYTF
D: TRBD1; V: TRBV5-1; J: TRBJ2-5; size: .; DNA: TGCGCCAGCGGGACAGTAGAGACCCAGTACTTC; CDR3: CASGTVETQYF
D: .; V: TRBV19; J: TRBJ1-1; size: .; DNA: TGTGCCAGTAGGGGGCGGGCGCTGGGCACTGAAGCTTTCTTT; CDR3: CASRGRALGTEAFF
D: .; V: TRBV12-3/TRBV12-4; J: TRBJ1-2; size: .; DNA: TGTGCCAGCAGTCGTTGGGGTACGGGGTATGGCTACACCTTC; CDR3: CASSRWGTGYGYTF
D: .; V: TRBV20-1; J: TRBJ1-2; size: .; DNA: TGCAGTGCCCCCGGGGAGGCTGGCTACACCTTC; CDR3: CSAPGEAGYTF
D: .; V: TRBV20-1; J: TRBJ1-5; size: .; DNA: TGCAGTGCTAGAGGGGAATTAGGTAGCAATCAGCCCCAGCATTTT; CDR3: CSARGELGSNQPQHF
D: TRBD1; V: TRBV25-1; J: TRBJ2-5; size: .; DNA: TGTGCCACTACAGGGGTTGGAGAGACCCAGTACTTC; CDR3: CATTGVGETQYF
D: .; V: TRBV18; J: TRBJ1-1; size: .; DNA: TGTGCCAGCTCATATGAACAGGGTTTTGTCACTGAGGCTTTCTTT; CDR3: CASSYEQGFVTEAFF
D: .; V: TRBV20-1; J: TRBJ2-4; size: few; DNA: TGCAGTGCTGCCTCCCCGGGGAGGACTAACATTCAGTACTTC; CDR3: CSAASPGRTNIQYF
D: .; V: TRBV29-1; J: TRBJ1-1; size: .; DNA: TGCAGCGCAGAGGGCCAGACAGTTGAAGCTTTCTTT; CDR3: CSAEGQTVEAFF
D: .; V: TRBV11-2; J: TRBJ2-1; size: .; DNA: TGTGCCAGCAGCTTATTTACAGGGCAACGGGGAGGGCCGGTAAATGAGCAGTTCTTC; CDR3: CASSLFTGQRGGPVNEQFF
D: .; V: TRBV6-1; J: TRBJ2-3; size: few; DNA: TGTGCCAGCAGTGAACACCTTCAGGCGAACACAGATACGCAGTATTTT; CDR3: CASSEHLQANTDTQYF
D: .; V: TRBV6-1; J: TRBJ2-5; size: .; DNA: TGTGCCAGCAGTGAAAACAGGGCCCTCCAAGAGACCCAGTACTTC; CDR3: CASSENRALQETQYF
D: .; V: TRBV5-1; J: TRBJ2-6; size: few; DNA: TGCGCCAGCAGCACTGCCGTGGGGGCCAACGTCCTGACTTTC; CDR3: CASSTAVGANVLTF
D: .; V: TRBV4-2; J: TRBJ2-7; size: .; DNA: TGTGCCAGCAGCCAAGATTTGAGGGCCGACGAGCAGTACTTC; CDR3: CASSQDLRADEQYF
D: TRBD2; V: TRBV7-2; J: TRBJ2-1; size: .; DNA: TGTGCCAGCAGCTCCAGGGAGGGCCGCAATGAGCAGTTCTTC; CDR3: CASSSREGRNEQFF
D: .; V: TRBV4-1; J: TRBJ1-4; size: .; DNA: TGCGCCAGCAGCCGCGAAAGGTCGGGTGGAACTAATGAAAAACTGTTTTTT; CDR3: CASSRERSGGTNEKLFF
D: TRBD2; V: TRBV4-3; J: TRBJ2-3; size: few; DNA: TGCGCCAGCAGCCACCGGTGGGGGAGGGCTTCAGATACGCAGTATTTT; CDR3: CASSHRWGRASDTQYF
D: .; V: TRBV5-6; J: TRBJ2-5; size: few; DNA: TGTGCCAGCAGCTTGAGGGCCACGACCCAGTACTTC; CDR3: CASSLRATTQYF
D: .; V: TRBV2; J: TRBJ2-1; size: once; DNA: TGTGCCAGCACTGGTTTGGGGCAGTTCTTC; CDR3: CASTGLGQFF
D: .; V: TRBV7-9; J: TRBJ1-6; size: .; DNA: TGTGCCAGCAGCTTAGATTCCAGGGGTACACCCCCCCACTTT; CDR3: CASSLDSRGTPPHF
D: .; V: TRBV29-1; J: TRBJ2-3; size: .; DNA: TGCAGCGTCCAAAGGGGGTACAGAGACACAGATACGCAGTATTTT; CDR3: CSVQRGYRDTDTQYF
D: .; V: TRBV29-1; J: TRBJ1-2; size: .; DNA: TGCAGCGTTGAGGGTGGTCCGTGGTCCCACGGCTACACCTTC; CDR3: CSVEGGPWSHGYTF
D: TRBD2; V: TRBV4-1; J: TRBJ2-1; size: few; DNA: TGCGCCAGCAGCCGTCCTTCCGGACTAGGCAACAATGAGCAGTTCTTC; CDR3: CASSRPSGLGNNEQFF
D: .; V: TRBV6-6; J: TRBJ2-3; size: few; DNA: TGTGCCACGACGGGAGTGCTTACAGATACGCAGTATTTT; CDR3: CATTGVLTDTQYF
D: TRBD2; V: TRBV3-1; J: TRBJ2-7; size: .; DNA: TGTGCCAGCAGCCAAATCGGGTGGACTAGCGGGAGGGCCAACAATGAGCAGTACTTC; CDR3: CASSQIGWTSGRANNEQYF
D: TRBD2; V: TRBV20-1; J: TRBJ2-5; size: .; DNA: TGCAGTGCTCCGCACCTAGCGGGAGAAGAGACCCAGTACTTC; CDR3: CSAPHLAGEETQYF
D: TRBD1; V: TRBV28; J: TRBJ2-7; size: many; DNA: TGCGCCAGCAGCTCGCCGGGACAGTCATACGAGCAGTACTTC; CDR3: CASSSPGQSYEQYF
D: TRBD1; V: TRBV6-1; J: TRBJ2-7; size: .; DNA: TGTGCCAGCAGAGCGAACATCGGTTGGGGACAGGGAGCCTCAAGGTACGAGCAGTACTTC; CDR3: CASRANIGWGQGASRYEQYF
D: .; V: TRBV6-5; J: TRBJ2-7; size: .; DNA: TGTGCCAGCAGTTACTCGAGGGGCGAGCAGTACTTC; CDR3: CASSYSRGEQYF
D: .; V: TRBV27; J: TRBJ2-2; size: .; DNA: TGTGCCAGCAGGGGGTGGATCACCGGGGAGCTGTTTTTT; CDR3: CASRGWITGELFF
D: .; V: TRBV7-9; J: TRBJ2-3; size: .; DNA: TGTGCCAGCAGCTTAGTAACCGGCAGCACAGATACGCAGTATTTT; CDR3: CASSLVTGSTDTQYF
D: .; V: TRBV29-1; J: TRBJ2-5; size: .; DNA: TGCAGCGTTGGGGTGGCGGGGGCGGGAGAGACCCAGTACTTC; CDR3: CSVGVAGAGETQYF
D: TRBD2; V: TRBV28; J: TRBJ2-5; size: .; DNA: TGTGCCAGTATAAAAGGACTAGCGGGCGTCCAAGAGACCCAGTACTTC; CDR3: CASIKGLAGVQETQYF
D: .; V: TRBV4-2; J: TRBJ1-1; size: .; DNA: TGTGCCAGCAGCCAAGGACAGAGGCAGGGTGACACTGAAGCTTTCTTT; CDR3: CASSQGQRQGDTEAFF
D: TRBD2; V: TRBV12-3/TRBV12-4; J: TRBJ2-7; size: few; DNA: TGTGCCAGCAGTTGGGGGACTAGCGACTACGAGCAGTACTTC; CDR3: CASSWGTSDYEQYF
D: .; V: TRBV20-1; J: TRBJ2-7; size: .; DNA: TGCAGTGCTCGTCTACCAGGGGTCGAGCAGTACTTC; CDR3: CSARLPGVEQYF
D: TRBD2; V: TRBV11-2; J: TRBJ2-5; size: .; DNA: TGTGCCAGCAGCTTAGAGCGGTGGGAGGGCGAGACCCAGTACTTC; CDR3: CASSLERWEGETQYF
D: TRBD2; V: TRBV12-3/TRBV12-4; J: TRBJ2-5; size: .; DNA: TGTGCCAGCAGCCTAGCGGGAGTCCCTGAGACCCAGTACTTC; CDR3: CASSLAGVPETQYF
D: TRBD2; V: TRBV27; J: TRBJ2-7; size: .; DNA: TGTGCCAGCAGTGTAGAAGCGGGAGGGCCTTACGAGCAGTACTTC; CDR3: CASSVEAGGPYEQYF
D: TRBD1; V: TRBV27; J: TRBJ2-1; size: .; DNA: TGTGCCAGCAGTCCCCGACAGGGATTTAACAATGAGCAGTTCTTC; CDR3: CASSPRQGFNNEQFF